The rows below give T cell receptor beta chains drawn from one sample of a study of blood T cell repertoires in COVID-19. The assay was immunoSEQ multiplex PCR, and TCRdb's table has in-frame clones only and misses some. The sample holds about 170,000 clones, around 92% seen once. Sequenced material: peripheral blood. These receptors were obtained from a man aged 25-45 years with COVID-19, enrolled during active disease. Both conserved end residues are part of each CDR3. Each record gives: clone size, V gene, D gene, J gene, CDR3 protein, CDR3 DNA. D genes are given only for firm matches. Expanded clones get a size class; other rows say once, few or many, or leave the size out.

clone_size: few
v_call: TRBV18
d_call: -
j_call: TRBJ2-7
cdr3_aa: CASSPGREYEQYF
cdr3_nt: TGTGCCAGCTCACCTGGCAGGGAATACGAGCAGTACTTC

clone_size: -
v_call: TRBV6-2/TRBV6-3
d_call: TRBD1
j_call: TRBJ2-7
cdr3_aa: CASSYYRGPYEQYF
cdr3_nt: TGTGCCAGCAGCTACTACAGGGGGCCATACGAGCAGTACTTC

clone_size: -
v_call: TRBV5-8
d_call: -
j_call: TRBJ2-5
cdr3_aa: CASSLDDPQGVETQYF
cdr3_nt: TGTGCCAGCAGCTTGGATGACCCCCAGGGTGTAGAGACCCAGTACTTC

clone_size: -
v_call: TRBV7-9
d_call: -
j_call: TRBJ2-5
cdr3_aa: CASSPVTGWAQETQYF
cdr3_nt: TGTGCCAGCAGCCCCGTTACAGGTTGGGCACAAGAGACCCAGTACTTC

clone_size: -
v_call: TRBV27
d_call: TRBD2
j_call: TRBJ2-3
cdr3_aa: CASSVAGYTDTQYF
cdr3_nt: TGTGCCAGCAGCGTAGCGGGGTATACAGATACGCAGTATTTT

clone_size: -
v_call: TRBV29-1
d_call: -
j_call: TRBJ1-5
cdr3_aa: CSVGERGNQPQHF
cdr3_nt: TGCAGCGTTGGAGAGAGGGGCAATCAGCCCCAGCATTTT

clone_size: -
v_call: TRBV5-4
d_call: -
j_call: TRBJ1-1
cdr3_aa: CASSTKGTRTEAFF
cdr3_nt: TGTGCCAGCAGTACTAAAGGGACTCGCACTGAAGCTTTCTTT

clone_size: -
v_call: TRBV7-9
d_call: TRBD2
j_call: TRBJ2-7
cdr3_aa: CASSTGGLYEQYF
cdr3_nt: TGTGCCAGCAGCACGGGGGGTCTCTACGAGCAGTACTTC

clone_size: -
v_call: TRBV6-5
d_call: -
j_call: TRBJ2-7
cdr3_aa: CASSLTGGPYEQYF
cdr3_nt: TGTGCCAGCAGCTTGACCGGTGGGCCTTACGAGCAGTACTTC

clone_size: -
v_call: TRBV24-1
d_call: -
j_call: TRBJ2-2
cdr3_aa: CATSDPGTKTGELFF
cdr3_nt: TGTGCCACCAGTGATCCCGGGACAAAAACCGGGGAGCTGTTTTTT

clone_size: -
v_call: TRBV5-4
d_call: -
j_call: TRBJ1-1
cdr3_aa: CASSPGGRGLFTEAFF
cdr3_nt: TGTGCCAGCAGCCCGGGGGGCAGGGGTTTATTTACTGAAGCTTTCTTT

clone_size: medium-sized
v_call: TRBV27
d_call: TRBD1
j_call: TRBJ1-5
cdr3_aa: CASTDRGPNQPQHF
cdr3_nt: TGTGCCAGCACCGACAGGGGTCCCAATCAGCCCCAGCATTTT

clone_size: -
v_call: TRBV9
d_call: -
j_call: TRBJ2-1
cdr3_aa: CASSAAGFNEQFF
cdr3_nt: TGTGCCAGCAGCGCGGCAGGGTTTAATGAGCAGTTCTTC

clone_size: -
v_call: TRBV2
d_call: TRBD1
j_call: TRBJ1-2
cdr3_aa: CASGTGQTNYGYTF
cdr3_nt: TGTGCCAGCGGAACGGGACAGACTAACTATGGCTACACCTTC

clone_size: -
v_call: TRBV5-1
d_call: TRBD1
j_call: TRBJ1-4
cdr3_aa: CASRWTGTNEKLFF
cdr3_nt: TGCGCCAGCAGATGGACAGGAACTAATGAAAAACTGTTTTTT

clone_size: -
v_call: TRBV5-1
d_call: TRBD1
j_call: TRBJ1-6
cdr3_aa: CASTTGQGNSPLHF
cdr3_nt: TGCGCCAGCACAACGGGACAGGGGAATTCACCCCTCCACTTT

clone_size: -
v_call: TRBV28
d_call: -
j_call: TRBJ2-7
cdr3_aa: CASSPTGTWTYEQYF
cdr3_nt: TGTGCCAGCAGTCCCACCGGGACATGGACCTACGAGCAGTACTTC

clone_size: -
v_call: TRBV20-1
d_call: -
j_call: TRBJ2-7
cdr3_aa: CSASGRYEQYF
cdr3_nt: TGCAGTGCTAGCGGGAGATACGAGCAGTACTTC

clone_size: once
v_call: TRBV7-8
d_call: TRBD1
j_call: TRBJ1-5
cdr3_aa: CASSPEGSRGRSQPQHF
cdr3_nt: TGTGCCAGCAGCCCAGAGGGTTCCAGGGGGCGAAGTCAGCCCCAGCATTTT

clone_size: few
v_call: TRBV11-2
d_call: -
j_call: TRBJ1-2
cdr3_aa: CASSPGRGYTF
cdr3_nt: TGTGCCAGCAGCCCAGGTCGGGGCTACACCTTC

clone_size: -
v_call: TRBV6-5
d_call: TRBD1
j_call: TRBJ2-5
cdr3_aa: CASRDREETQYF
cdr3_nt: TGTGCCAGCAGGGACAGGGAAGAGACCCAGTACTTC

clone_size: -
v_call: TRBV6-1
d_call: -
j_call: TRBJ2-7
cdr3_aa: CASSVRAAGNIRYEQYF
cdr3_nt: TGTGCCAGCAGTGTCCGGGCGGCAGGGAATATCAGATACGAGCAGTACTTC

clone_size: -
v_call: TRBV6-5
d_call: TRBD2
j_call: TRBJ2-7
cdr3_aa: CASRSVAGGYEQYF
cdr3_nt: TGTGCCAGCAGATCAGTAGCGGGAGGCTACGAGCAGTACTTC

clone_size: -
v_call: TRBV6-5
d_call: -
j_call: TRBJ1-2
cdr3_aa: CASSWTANGYTF
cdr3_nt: TGTGCCAGCAGCTGGACAGCAAATGGCTACACCTTC

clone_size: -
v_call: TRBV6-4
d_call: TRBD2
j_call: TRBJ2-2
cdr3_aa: CASSEGLYTGELFF
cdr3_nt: TGTGCCAGCAGTGAGGGACTATACACCGGGGAGCTGTTTTTT

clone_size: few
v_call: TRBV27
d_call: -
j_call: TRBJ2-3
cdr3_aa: CASSPRAASTDTQYF
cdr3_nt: TGTGCCAGCAGTCCGCGGGCAGCAAGCACAGATACGCAGTATTTT

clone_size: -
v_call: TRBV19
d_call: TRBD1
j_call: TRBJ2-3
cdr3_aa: CASSIGQGTDTQYF
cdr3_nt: TGTGCCAGTAGTATAGGACAGGGGACAGATACGCAGTATTTT

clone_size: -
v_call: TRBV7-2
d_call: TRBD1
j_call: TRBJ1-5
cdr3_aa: CASSSGGQYSNQPQHF
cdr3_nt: TGTGCCAGCAGCTCCGGGGGACAGTATAGCAATCAGCCCCAGCATTTT

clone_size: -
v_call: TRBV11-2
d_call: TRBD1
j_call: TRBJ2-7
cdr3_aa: CASSGAGTGFYEQYF
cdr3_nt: TGTGCCAGCAGTGGAGCCGGGACAGGGTTCTACGAGCAGTACTTC

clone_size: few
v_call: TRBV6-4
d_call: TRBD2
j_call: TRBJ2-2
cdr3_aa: CASSPGLVGTGELFF
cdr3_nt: TGTGCCAGCAGCCCCGGACTAGTCGGCACCGGGGAGCTGTTTTTT

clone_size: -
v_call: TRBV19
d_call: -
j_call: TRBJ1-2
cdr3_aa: CASSVKNAGLYGYTF
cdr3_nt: TGTGCCAGTAGCGTGAAGAATGCGGGACTCTATGGCTACACCTTC

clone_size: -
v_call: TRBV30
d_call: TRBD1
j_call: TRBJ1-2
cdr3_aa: CAWSRGQTNYGYTF
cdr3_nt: TGTGCCTGGAGCCGGGGACAGACTAACTATGGCTACACCTTC

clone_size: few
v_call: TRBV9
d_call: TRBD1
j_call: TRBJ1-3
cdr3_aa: CASSTRQGANTIYF
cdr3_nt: TGTGCCAGCAGCACCCGACAGGGGGCGAACACCATATATTTT

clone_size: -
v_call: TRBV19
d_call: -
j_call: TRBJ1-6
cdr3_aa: CLLQPLHF
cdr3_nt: TGTCTCTTACAGCCCCTCCACTTT

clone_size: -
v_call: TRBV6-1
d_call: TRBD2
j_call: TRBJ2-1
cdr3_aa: CASSARPGRREDRNEQFF
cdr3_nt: TGTGCCAGCAGTGCCCGACCTGGACGGCGGGAGGACCGGAATGAGCAGTTCTTC

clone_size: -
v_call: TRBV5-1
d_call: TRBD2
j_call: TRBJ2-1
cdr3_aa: CASSEQGLAGSGEQFF
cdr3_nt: TGCGCCAGCAGCGAACAGGGACTAGCGGGATCGGGGGAGCAGTTCTTC

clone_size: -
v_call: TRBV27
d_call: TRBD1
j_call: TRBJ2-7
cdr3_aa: CASTGTGGFYEQYF
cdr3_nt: TGTGCCAGCACTGGGACAGGGGGCTTTTACGAGCAGTACTTC

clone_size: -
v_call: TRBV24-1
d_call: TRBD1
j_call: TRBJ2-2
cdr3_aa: CATSVEGAVAGELFF
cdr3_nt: TGTGCCACCAGTGTTGAGGGGGCGGTCGCCGGGGAGCTGTTTTTT

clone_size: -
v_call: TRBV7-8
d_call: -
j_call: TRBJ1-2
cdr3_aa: CASSPEGGTYGYTF
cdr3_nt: TGTGCCAGCAGCCCAGAGGGGGGGACCTATGGCTACACCTTC

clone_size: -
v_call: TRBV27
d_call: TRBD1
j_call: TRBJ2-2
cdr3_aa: CASSSNTGGHTGELFF
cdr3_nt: TGTGCCAGCAGTTCGAATACAGGGGGGCACACCGGGGAGCTGTTTTTT

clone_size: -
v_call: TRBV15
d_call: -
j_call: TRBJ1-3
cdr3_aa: CATSSGLAGSGNTIYF
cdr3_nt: TGTGCCACCAGCTCAGGTCTGGCTGGCTCTGGAAACACCATATATTTT

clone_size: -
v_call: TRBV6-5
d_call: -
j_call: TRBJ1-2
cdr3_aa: CASTGTLANYGYTF
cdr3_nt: TGTGCCAGCACCGGGACATTAGCTAACTATGGCTACACCTTC

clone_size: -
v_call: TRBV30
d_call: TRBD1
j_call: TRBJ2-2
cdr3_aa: CAWRQGINTGELFF
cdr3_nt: TGTGCCTGGAGACAGGGGATTAACACCGGGGAGCTGTTTTTT

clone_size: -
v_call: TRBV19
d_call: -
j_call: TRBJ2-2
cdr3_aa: CASSSQGVGELFF
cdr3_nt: TGTGCCAGTAGTTCCCAGGGCGTCGGGGAGCTGTTTTTT

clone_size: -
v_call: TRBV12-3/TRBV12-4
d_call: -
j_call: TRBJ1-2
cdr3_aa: CASSLGSYGYTF
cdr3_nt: TGTGCCAGCAGTTTAGGTAGCTATGGCTACACCTTC

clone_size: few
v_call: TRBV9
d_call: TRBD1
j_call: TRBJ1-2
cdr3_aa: CASSVRRGQGVYGYTF
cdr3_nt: TGTGCCAGCAGCGTCCGTAGGGGACAGGGCGTCTATGGCTACACCTTC